What follows are 9 T cell receptor beta chains derived from one specimen sequenced in a study of tumor and adjacent non-tumor tissue in lung cancer. No cell sorting was done before RNA was extracted from the tissue. A modified ARM-PCR protocol with three rounds of nested PCR amplified TCRbeta. TCRdb reprocessed the multiplex PCR reads with MiXCR, giving one entry per CDR3 protein. The data contain about 200,000 distinct CDR3 sequences, 60% to 85% of them seen just once; the ten biggest clones take up 25%. Material: lung tumor tissue. All receptors come from a man between 60 and 75 years old with non-small cell lung cancer.

This clonotype showed up just a few times. The chain carries TRBV6-5 and TRBJ1-1; D not certain. The V gene lost 4 bases and the J gene lost 7 bases, with 7 bases spanning the gap. Germline loops: CDR1 MNHEY, CDR2 SVGAGI. The CDR3 extends over 11 amino acids. Here the CDR3 DNA reads TGTGCCAGCAGTTTGAAGGGTGAAGCTTTCTTT. Its translation is CASSLKGEAFF.

Regarding this clonotype: Its ends do not fully match the called genes, so a read error is possible. The genes are TRBV29-1 and TRBJ1-1; no clear D. The V gene's germline CDR1 is SQVTM and CDR2 ANQGSEA. This CDR3 spans 12 amino acids. This CDR3 reads CSVAGLGTEALF. For the CDR3, the DNA is TGCAGCGTTGCAGGTTTGGGCACTGAAGCTCTCTTT.

In the case of this clonotype: Given a much more abundant clone one base away, this may be a read error. The CDR3 DNA reads TGTGCCAGCAGCCAAGAGTACCGGGCCTCTGTAAACACCATATATTTT. Its protein product is CASSQEYRASVNTIYF. This chain links TRBV4-2 with TRBJ1-3; the D is unclear. This CDR3 is 16 amino acids long. Germline V gene data show CDR1 as LGHNA and CDR2 as YNFKEQ.

This rearrangement joins TRBV12-3 or TRBV12-4 to TRBJ2-1; 8 bases align to TRBD2. This CDR3 is 16 amino acids long. V was clipped by 0 bases and J by 4 bases; unmatched bases: 5. CDR3 region: CASSLALSGVYNEQFF. CDR3 bases: TGTGCCAGCAGTTTAGCGCTTAGCGGGGTTTACAATGAGCAGTTCTTC.

This clonotype has more than one count but fewer than ten. This may be a read error, as it is one base from a much larger clone. The chain joins TRBV5-4 to TRBJ2-1; TRBD2 matches at 13 bases. The CDR3 is made up of 14 amino acids. The V gene's germline CDR1 is SGHNT and CDR2 YYREEE (reference sequence). This CDR3 is CVSTGGLAGDEQFF. The CDR3 coding sequence is TGTGTCAGCACCGGAGGACTAGCGGGGGATGAGCAGTTCTTC. The entire variable domain, with the rest obtained from reference TRBV5-4 and TRBJ2-1, is as follows: ETGVTQSPTHLIKTRGQQVTLRCSSQSGHNTVSWYQQALGQGPQFIFQYYREEENGRGNFPPRFSGLQFPNYSSELNVNALELDDSALYLCVSTGGLAGDEQFFGPGTRLTVL.

This clonotype was seen only once. The junction differs from germline at one of its ends, possibly a read error. The chain is built from TRBV6-1 and TRBJ1-1, with no clear D. This CDR3 is built from 14 residues. The germline V gene encodes CDR1 MNHNS and CDR2 SASEGT. The CDR3 nucleotides are TGTGCCAGCAGGTCGGGAGATCTAAACACTGAAGCGTTCTTT. Amino acid sequence: CASRSGDLNTEAFF.

Worth noting for this clonotype: A much larger clone is a single base away; this may be a read error. The chain employs TRBV12-3 or TRBV12-4 and TRBJ2-1, with unresolved D. The CDR3 length is 12 residues. V was trimmed by 10 bases and J by 7 bases, leaving 14 bases between them. CDR3 amino acids: CANSSEVNEQFF. The CDR3 DNA sequence: TGTGCCAACAGCTCCGAAGTAAATGAGCAGTTCTTC.

The table lists this clonotype with a few counts. The chain combines TRBV7-8 with TRBJ2-1; D gene uncertain. This CDR3 has 17 residues. V was cut by 5 bases and J by 2 bases, with 19 bases left in between. CDR1 is SGHVS and CDR2 is FQNEAQ in the germline V gene. The CDR3 loop is CASSQTPDPWAYNEQFF. CDR3 nucleotides: TGTGCCAGCAGCCAAACGCCAGACCCGTGGGCCTACAATGAGCAGTTCTTC.

The chain couples TRBV6-2 or TRBV6-3 to TRBJ2-3; 8 bases align to TRBD2. The J segment lost 4 bases and the V segment lost 4 bases, leaving 10 bases of the junction unmatched. Per germline, CDR1 MNHEY and CDR2 SVGEGT. CDR3 length: 16 amino acids. As DNA, the CDR3 is TGTGCCAGCAGTTCTCCGGGACTAGTGGGGGCAGATACGCAGTATTTT. This sequence encodes CASSSPGLVGADTQYF.